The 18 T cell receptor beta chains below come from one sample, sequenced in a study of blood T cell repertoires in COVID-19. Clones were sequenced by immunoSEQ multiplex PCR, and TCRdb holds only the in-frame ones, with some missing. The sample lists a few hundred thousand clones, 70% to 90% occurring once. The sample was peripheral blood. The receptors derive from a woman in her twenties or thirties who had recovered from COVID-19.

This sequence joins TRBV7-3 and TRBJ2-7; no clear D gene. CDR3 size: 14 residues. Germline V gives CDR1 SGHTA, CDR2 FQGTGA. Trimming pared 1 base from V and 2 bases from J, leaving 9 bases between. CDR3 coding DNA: TGTGCCAGCAGCTTAATGCACGGTACCTACGAGCAGTACTTC. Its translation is CASSLMHGTYEQYF.

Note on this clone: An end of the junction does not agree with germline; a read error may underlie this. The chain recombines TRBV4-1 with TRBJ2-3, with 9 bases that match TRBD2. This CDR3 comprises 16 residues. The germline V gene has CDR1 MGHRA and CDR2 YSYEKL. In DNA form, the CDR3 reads TGCGCCAGCAGACAAGACGCGGGGGGGCGCACAGATACGCAGTATTTT. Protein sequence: CASRQDAGGRTDTQYF.

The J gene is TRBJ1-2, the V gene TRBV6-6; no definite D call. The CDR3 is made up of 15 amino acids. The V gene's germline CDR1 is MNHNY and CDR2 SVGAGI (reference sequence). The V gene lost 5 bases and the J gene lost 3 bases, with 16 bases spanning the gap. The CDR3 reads CASSPGQTSYYGYTF. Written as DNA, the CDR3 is TGTGCCAGCAGTCCAGGCCAGACCTCGTACTATGGCTACACCTTC.

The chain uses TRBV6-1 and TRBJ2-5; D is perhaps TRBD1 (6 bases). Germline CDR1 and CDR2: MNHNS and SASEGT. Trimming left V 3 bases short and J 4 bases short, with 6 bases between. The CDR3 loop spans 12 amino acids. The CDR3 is CASSDRGETQYF. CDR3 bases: TGTGCCAGCAGTGACAGGGGAGAGACCCAGTACTTC.

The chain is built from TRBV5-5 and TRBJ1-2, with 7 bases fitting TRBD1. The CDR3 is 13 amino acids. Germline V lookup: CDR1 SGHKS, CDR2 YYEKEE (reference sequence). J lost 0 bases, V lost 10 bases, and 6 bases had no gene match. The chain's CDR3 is CAASQGPNYGYTF. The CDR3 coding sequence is TGTGCCGCATCACAGGGGCCTAACTATGGCTACACCTTC.

CDR3 in DNA: TGTGCCAGCAGTTACTGGCAGGGCCTAAGGCCCGGGGAGCTGTTTTTT. This codes for CASSYWQGLRPGELFF. This chain connects TRBV6-2 or TRBV6-3 to TRBJ2-2; D possibly corresponds to TRBD1 (5 bases). The ends were cut back, 1 base at V and 6 bases at J, with 15 bases in the middle. The CDR3 is made up of 16 amino acids. The germline CDR1 and CDR2 sequences are MNHEY and SVGEGT.

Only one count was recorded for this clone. CDR3 in amino acids: CASSQEMPRGRTYNSPLHF. CDR3 bases: TGTGCCAGCAGCCAAGAAATGCCCAGGGGTAGGACCTATAATTCACCCCTCCACTTT. The V call is TRBV3-1 (or the pseudogene TRBV3-2), the J call TRBJ1-6, with D maybe TRBD1 (6 bases). The CDR3 sequence is 19 residues long. Germline V gene data show CDR1 as LGHDT and CDR2 as YNNKEL (reference sequence). V lost 0 bases and J lost 2, with 17 bases in between.

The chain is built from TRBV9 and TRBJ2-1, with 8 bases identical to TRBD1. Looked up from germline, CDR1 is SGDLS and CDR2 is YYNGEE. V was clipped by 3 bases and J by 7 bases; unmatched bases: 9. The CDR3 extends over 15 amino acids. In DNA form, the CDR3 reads TGTGCCAGCAGCGGACAGGGGTCGTCATGGAATGAGCAGTTCTTC. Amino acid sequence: CASSGQGSSWNEQFF. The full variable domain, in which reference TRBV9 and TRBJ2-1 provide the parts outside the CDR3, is DSGVTQTPKHLITATGQRVTLRCSPRSGDLSVYWYQQSLDQGLQFLIQYYNGEERAKGNILERFSAQQFPDLHSELNLSSLELGDSALYFCASSGQGSSWNEQFFGPGTRLTVL.

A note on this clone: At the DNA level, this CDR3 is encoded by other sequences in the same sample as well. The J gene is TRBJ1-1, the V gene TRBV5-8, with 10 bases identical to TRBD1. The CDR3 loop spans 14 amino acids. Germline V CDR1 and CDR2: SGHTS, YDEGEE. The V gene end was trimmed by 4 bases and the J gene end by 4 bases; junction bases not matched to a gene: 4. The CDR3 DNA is TGTGCCAGCAGCCCTCGGACAGGGGGCACTGAAGCTTTCTTT. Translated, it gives CASSPRTGGTEAFF.

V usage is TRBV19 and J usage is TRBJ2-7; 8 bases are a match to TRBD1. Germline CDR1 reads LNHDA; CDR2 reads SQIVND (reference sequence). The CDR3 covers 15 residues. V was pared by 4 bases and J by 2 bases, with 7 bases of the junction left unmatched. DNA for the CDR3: TGTGCCAGTAGTACAGGGGCAGGGGGCCCCTACGAGCAGTACTTC. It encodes CASSTGAGGPYEQYF.

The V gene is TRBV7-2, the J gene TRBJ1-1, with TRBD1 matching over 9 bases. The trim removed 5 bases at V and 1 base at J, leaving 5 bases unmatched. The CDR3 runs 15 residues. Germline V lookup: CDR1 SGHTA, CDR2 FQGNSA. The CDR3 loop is CASSPRTGANTEAFF. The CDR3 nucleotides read TGTGCCAGCAGCCCCCGGACAGGGGCGAACACTGAAGCTTTCTTT.

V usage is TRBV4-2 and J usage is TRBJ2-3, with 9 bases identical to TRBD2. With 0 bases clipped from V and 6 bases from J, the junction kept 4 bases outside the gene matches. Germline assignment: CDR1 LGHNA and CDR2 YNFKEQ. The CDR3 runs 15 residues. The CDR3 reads CASSQESGGMDTQYF. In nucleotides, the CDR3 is TGTGCCAGCAGCCAAGAAAGCGGGGGGATGGATACGCAGTATTTT.

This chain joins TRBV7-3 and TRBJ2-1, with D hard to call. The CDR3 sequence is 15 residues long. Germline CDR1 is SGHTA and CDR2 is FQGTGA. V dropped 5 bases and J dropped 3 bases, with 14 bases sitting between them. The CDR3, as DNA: TGTGCCAGCAGCCTCTCGCCGAGGAACTACAATGAGCAGTTCTTC. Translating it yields CASSLSPRNYNEQFF.

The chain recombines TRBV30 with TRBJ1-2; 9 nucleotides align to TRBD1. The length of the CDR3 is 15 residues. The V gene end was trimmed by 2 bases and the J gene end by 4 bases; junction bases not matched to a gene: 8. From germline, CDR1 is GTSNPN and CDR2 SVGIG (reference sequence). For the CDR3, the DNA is TGTGCCTGGAGTCCTCGGACAGGGGCCCGCTATGGCTACACCTTC. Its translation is CAWSPRTGARYGYTF.

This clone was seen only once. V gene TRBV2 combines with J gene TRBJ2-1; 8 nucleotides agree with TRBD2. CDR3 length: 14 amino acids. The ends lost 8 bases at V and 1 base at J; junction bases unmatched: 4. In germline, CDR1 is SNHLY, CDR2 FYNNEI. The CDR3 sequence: CASYASGSYNEQFF. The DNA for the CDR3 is TGTGCCAGCTATGCTAGCGGGTCCTACAATGAGCAGTTCTTC.

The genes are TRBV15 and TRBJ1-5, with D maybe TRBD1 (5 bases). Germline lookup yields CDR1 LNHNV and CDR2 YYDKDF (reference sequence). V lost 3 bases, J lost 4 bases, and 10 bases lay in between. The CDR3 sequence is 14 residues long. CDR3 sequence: CATSSFAGNQPQHF. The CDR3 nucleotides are TGTGCCACCAGCAGTTTCGCAGGGAATCAGCCCCAGCATTTT.

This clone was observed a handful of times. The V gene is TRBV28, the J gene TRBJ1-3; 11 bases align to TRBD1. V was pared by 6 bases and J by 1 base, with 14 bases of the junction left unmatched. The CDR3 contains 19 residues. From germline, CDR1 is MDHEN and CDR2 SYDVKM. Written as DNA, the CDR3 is TGTGCCAGCAGGACCCATACCGAGGGACAGGGGGTTTCTGGAAACACCATATATTTT. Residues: CASRTHTEGQGVSGNTIYF.

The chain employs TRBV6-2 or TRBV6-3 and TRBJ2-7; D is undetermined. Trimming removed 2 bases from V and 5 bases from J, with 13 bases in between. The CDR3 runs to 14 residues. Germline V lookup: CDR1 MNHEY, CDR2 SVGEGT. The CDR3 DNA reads TGTGCCAGCAGTTACAACTCCGAGTCCCACGAGCAGTACTTC. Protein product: CASSYNSESHEQYF.